This T cell receptor (beta chain) derives from a study of chemoradiotherapy in HPV16-positive cancers. Measured with immunoSEQ multiplex PCR; TCRdb has only the in-frame clones, and not every one. The sample carries more than 3,000 clones, approximately 90% recorded once. This CDR3 contains 14 residues. Germline loops: CDR1 SEHNR, CDR2 FQNEAQ (reference sequence). Deletions cut 6 bases from V and 5 bases from J, with 16 bases between. This TCR derives from a human donor with HPV-associated anogenital cancer. This rearrangement joins TRBV7-9 to TRBJ1-2; D uncertain. Material: tumor tissue, obtained from a patient who underwent chemoradiotherapy. The CDR3 here is CASRRTDPGYGYTF. DNA of the CDR3: TGTGCCAGCAGACGCACTGATCCGGGGTATGGCTACACCTTC.